The 18 T cell receptor beta chains in this list originate from one sample, sequenced in a study of low-dose radiotherapy and immunotherapy resistance in tumors. TRAV- and TRBV-specific primers were used for first-strand cDNA, which covered alpha and beta chains. TCR amplification used around 19 PCR cycles, a constant-region primer and a V-primer adapter. MiXCR was run by TCRdb on the reads, yielding one entry per CDR3 protein. In the table there are about 9,800 distinct CDR3 sequences, around 40% of which are singletons. Source of these receptors: a human donor with advanced metastatic prostate, ovarian, gallbladder or colorectal cancer (not recorded which). This table probably holds off-target reads from a library built for another chain.

A few counts support this clonotype. The J gene is TRBJ1-2, the V gene TRBV4-1; unclear D gene. The CDR3 sequence is 10 residues long. V lost 0 bases to trimming and J lost 7 bases, with 0 bases between them. Looked up from germline, CDR1 is MGHRA and CDR2 is YSYEKL. This CDR3 reads CASSQDGYTF. In nucleotides, the CDR3 is TGCGCCAGCAGCCAAGATGGCTACACCTTC.

This clonotype was observed a handful of times. The chain uses TRBV14 and TRBJ2-3; D might be TRBD1 (6 bases). CDR1 is SGHDN and CDR2 is FVKESK in the germline V gene. Trimming shortened V by 0 bases and J by 1 base, and 14 bases separated the two germline ends. The CDR3 is made up of 17 amino acids. The CDR3 DNA sequence: TGTGCCAGCAGCCAAGAGGGGCACAGGGTGGGCACAGATACGCAGTATTTT. This codes for CASSQEGHRVGTDTQYF.

This clonotype was seen more than once but under ten times. This chain joins TRBV11-2 and TRBJ2-5; the match to TRBD2 covers 8 bases. J was trimmed by 2 bases and V by 3 bases; bases with no gene match: 5. The CDR3 totals 15 residues. The germline gives CDR1 SGHAT, CDR2 FQNNGV. The chain's CDR3 is CASSLVGGAQETQYF. For the CDR3, the DNA is TGTGCCAGCAGCTTGGTCGGGGGGGCGCAAGAGACCCAGTACTTC.

This chain connects TRBV28 to TRBJ2-1; TRBD2 aligns across 7 bases. With V trimmed by 5 bases and J by 6 bases, 10 bases remained unmatched. The germline CDR1 and CDR2 sequences are MDHEN and SYDVKM. The CDR3 runs 15 residues. Written as DNA, the CDR3 is TGTGCCAGCAGTCCCATTGCGGGAGTGGTCAATGAGCAGTTCTTC. It encodes CASSPIAGVVNEQFF. The full variable domain, completed using reference TRBV28 and TRBJ2-1, is DVKVTQSSRYLVKRTGEKVFLECVQDMDHENMFWYRQDPGLGLRLIYFSYDVKMKEKGDIPEGYSVSREKKERFSLILESASTNQTSMYLCASSPIAGVVNEQFFGPGTRLTVL.

This clonotype was recorded a few times. The V call is TRBV19, the J call TRBJ1-2; 9 bases align to TRBD1. After removal of 5 bases from V and 8 bases from J, the junction contained 9 bases not matched to a gene. The CDR3 is 14 amino acids. Germline V lookup: CDR1 LNHDA, CDR2 SQIVND (reference sequence). The CDR3 region has the DNA TGTGCCAGTAGTCCAGGACAGGGGTTCTCCGGCTACACCTTC. Protein sequence: CASSPGQGFSGYTF.

The V gene is TRBV7-6, the J gene TRBJ2-1; D unresolved. This CDR3 contains 14 residues. Trimming took off 1 base at V and 4 bases at J, with 8 bases between the two ends. Germline loops: CDR1 SGHVS, CDR2 FNYEAQ. DNA for the CDR3: TGTGCCAGCAGCTTAGTTCCTAGATACAATGAGCAGTTCTTC. It specifies CASSLVPRYNEQFF.

This sequence joins TRBV20-1 and TRBJ2-3, with 8 bases aligning to TRBD2. Per germline, CDR1 DFQATT and CDR2 SNEGSKA (reference sequence). The J segment lost 5 bases and the V segment lost 1 base, leaving 11 bases of the junction unmatched. The CDR3 runs to 16 residues. The CDR3 loop is CSARVAGGGSVDTQYF. The DNA for the CDR3 is TGCAGTGCTAGAGTTGCGGGGGGTGGTTCGGTAGATACGCAGTATTTT.

This clonotype has just a few counts. The chain combines TRBV24-1 with TRBJ2-1; the D gene is possibly TRBD2 (5 bases). There are 17 residues in the CDR3. The germline V gene encodes CDR1 KGHDR and CDR2 SFDVKD. The ends were cut back, 3 bases at V and 2 bases at J, with 16 bases in the middle. CDR3 DNA sequence: TGTGCCACCAGTGATACGACCGGGGTGGGCGCCTACAATGAGCAGTTCTTC. Amino acid sequence: CATSDTTGVGAYNEQFF.

The genes are TRBV7-9 and TRBJ2-3; the match to TRBD2 covers 11 bases. V lost 4 bases to trimming and J lost 11 bases; unmatched junction nucleotides: 8. The CDR3 consists of 14 residues. Per germline, CDR1 SEHNR and CDR2 FQNEAQ (reference sequence). The CDR3 loop reads CASSSSGGPPVQYF. CDR3 DNA: TGTGCCAGCAGCTCTAGCGGGGGGCCCCCGGTGCAGTATTTT.

This clonotype turned up a few times. This chain links TRBV7-9 with TRBJ2-5; 10 nucleotides align to TRBD2. This CDR3 comprises 14 residues. Trimming took 5 bases from V and 4 from J; bases not matched to a gene: 4. CDR1 is SEHNR, CDR2 FQNEAQ, per germline (reference sequence). In nucleotides, the CDR3 is TGTGCCAGCAGCGCTACTAGCGGGGCAGAGACCCAGTACTTC. Translating it yields CASSATSGAETQYF.

The chain employs TRBV10-3 and TRBJ1-5, with 8 bases aligning to TRBD1. The germline V gene has CDR1 ENHRY and CDR2 SYGVKD. CDR3 length: 16 amino acids. V shed 6 bases, J shed 0 bases, and the junction held 7 bases outside the gene matches. The CDR3 reads CAIRSSGGDSNQPQHF. CDR3 nucleotide sequence: TGTGCCATCAGGAGCTCAGGGGGCGATAGCAATCAGCCCCAGCATTTT.

This clonotype was detected only a few times. The chain joins TRBV5-1 to TRBJ1-2, with 7 bases fitting TRBD1. V trimming: 7 bases; J trimming: 1 base; junction bases outside the gene matches: 7. The CDR3 length is 14 residues. Germline CDR1 SGHRS, CDR2 YFSETQ. The CDR3 here is CASGRTGDNYGYTF. CDR3 bases: TGCGCCAGCGGCAGGACAGGAGATAACTATGGCTACACCTTC.

By its share, this clonotype is medium-sized (0.01 to 0.1%). V usage is TRBV5-1 and J usage is TRBJ1-1; no reliable D call. Germline assignment: CDR1 SGHRS and CDR2 YFSETQ. Trimming removed 2 bases at V and 0 bases at J, with 8 bases between. The CDR3 has 14 amino acids. CDR3 sequence: CASSLVVMNTEAFF. For the CDR3, the DNA is TGCGCCAGCAGCTTAGTGGTTATGAACACTGAAGCTTTCTTT.

This clonotype qualifies as medium-sized. V and J are TRBV6-2 or TRBV6-3 and TRBJ2-2; no definite D call. Trimming cost V 0 bases and J 4 bases, with 6 bases left between them. The germline CDR1 and CDR2 sequences are MNHEY and SVGEGT. The CDR3 totals 14 residues. The CDR3 sequence: CASSYSSFTGELFF. The CDR3 nucleotides are TGTGCCAGCAGTTACTCAAGTTTCACCGGGGAGCTGTTTTTT.

The chain combines TRBV20-1 with TRBJ2-2; weak D call: TRBD1 (5 bases). V was clipped by 4 bases and J by 1 base, with 10 bases between them. CDR1 and CDR2 (germline): DFQATT, SNEGSKA (reference sequence). This CDR3 region has 14 residues. Written as DNA, the CDR3 is TGCAGTGCTATTGGTCAGGGGAACACCGGGGAGCTGTTTTTT. It translates to CSAIGQGNTGELFF.

The chain links TRBV6-4 to TRBJ2-7; D remains ambiguous. The CDR3 totals 14 residues. V was pared by 5 bases and J by 0 bases, with 11 bases between. CDR1 is MRHNA and CDR2 is SNTAGT in the germline V gene. The CDR3 nucleotides read TGTGCCAGCAGTCCAGACATGTCCTCCTACGAGCAGTACTTC. This translates into CASSPDMSSYEQYF.

The chain uses TRBV20-1 and TRBJ2-5, with TRBD2 matching 7 bases. J lost 5 bases, V lost 6 bases, and 3 bases had no gene match. Germline CDR1 is DFQATT and CDR2 is SNEGSKA (reference sequence). The CDR3 contains 11 residues. In DNA form, the CDR3 reads TGCAGTGCGGGGCGGGGGGAGACCCAGTACTTC. Amino acids: CSAGRGETQYF.

This clonotype came up a few times. The V and J genes are TRBV5-1 and TRBJ1-1; 9 bases are a match to TRBD1. The CDR3 length is 16 residues. With V trimmed by 4 bases and J by 8 bases, 15 bases remained unmatched. CDR1 and CDR2 (germline): SGHRS, YFSETQ. In nucleotides, the CDR3 is TGCGCCAGCAGCGGGGGACAGGGTACCCCTGAAGGGGAAGCTTTCTTT. Its protein product is CASSGGQGTPEGEAFF.